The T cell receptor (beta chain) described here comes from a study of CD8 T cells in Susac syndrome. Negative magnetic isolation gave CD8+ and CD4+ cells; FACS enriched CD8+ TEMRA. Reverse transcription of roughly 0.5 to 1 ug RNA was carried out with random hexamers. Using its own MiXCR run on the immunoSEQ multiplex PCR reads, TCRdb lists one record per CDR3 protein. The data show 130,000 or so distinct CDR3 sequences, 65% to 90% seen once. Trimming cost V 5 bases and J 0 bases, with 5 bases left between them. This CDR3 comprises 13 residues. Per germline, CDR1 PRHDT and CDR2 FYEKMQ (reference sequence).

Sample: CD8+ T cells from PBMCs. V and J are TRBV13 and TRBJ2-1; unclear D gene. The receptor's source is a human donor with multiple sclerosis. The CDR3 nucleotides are TGTGCCAGCAGCACTGACTCCTACAATGAGCAGTTCTTC. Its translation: CASSTDSYNEQFF. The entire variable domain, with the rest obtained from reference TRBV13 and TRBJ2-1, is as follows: AAGVIQSPRHLIKEKRETATLKCYPIPRHDTVYWYQQGPGQDPQFLISFYEKMQSDKGSIPDRFSAQQFSDYHSELNMSSLELGDSALYFCASSTDSYNEQFFGPGTRLTVL.